These T cell receptor beta chains were read from a single sample in a study of cytomegalovirus exposure and HLA in healthy donors. The assay was immunoSEQ multiplex PCR, and TCRdb's table has in-frame clones only and misses some. The table records about 94,000 clones, about four fifths of them present only once. Sequencing input: PBMCs. All receptors come from a woman between 35 and 50 years old in good health and CMV-seronegative. Each CDR3 is given with its conserved first and last residue. D genes are given only for firm matches. Only part of the rows carry a size: once, few, many, or a class if the clone is expanded.

D	size	V	J	CDR3	DNA
TRBD1	NA	TRBV6-1	TRBJ1-1	CASSESRDRGSFF	TGTGCCAGCAGTGAATCCCGAGACAGGGGTTCTTTCTTT
TRBD1	NA	TRBV12-5	TRBJ2-7	CASGLVLGTGASYEQYF	TGTGCTAGTGGTTTGGTACTCGGGACAGGGGCCTCCTACGAGCAGTACTTC
NA	NA	TRBV30	TRBJ2-1	CAVRGDSGSEQFF	TGTGCCGTCCGGGGTGATTCGGGTAGTGAGCAGTTCTTC
TRBD1	NA	TRBV18	TRBJ1-1	CASSPDGTGGTEAFF	TGTGCCAGCTCACCAGACGGGACAGGGGGCACTGAAGCTTTCTTT
NA	NA	TRBV14	TRBJ1-5	CASSQLSKGVQHF	TGTGCCAGCAGCCAATTATCGAAAGGAGTCCAGCATTTT
TRBD1	NA	TRBV5-6	TRBJ1-4	CASSLRGVGEKLFF	TGTGCCAGCAGCCTCAGGGGGGTTGGTGAAAAACTGTTTTTT
TRBD2	NA	TRBV10-3	TRBJ2-5	CAISEGTSGGKETQYF	TGTGCCATCAGTGAAGGGACTAGCGGGGGGAAAGAGACCCAGTACTTC
NA	NA	TRBV10-2	TRBJ2-5	CASAQSEAQYF	TGCGCCAGCGCCCAATCCGAGGCCCAGTACTTC
NA	NA	TRBV4-3	TRBJ1-2	CASSQDLGWGYTF	TGCGCCAGCAGCCAAGACTTGGGCTGGGGCTACACCTTC
NA	NA	TRBV28	TRBJ2-1	CASSFRGGSYNEQFF	TGTGCCAGCAGTTTTAGAGGGGGCTCCTACAATGAGCAGTTCTTC
NA	few	TRBV2	TRBJ1-1	CARGGGTEAFF	TGTGCCAGAGGGGGGGGCACTGAAGCTTTCTTT
NA	few	TRBV5-8	TRBJ2-3	CASSRSGRAPTDTQYF	TGTGCCAGCAGCCGTTCCGGGCGGGCGCCCACAGATACGCAGTATTTT
TRBD1	NA	TRBV27	TRBJ1-5	CASSTRQGAQYQPQHF	TGTGCCAGCAGTACTCGACAGGGGGCTCAGTATCAGCCCCAGCATTTT
TRBD1	NA	TRBV9	TRBJ1-5	CASSVGTDNQPQHF	TGTGCCAGCAGCGTTGGGACAGACAATCAGCCCCAGCATTTT
NA	NA	TRBV2	TRBJ1-1	CASSEDPVLNTEAFF	TGTGCCAGCAGTGAAGACCCAGTCCTGAACACTGAAGCTTTCTTT
NA	NA	TRBV25-1	TRBJ2-2	CASTRTDTGELFF	TGTGCCAGCACTCGGACTGACACCGGGGAGCTGTTTTTT
NA	NA	TRBV18	TRBJ1-1	CASSPGRDGFEAFF	TGTGCCAGCTCACCGGGGAGGGACGGGTTTGAAGCTTTCTTT
NA	NA	TRBV28	TRBJ1-5	CASRLGGRGNQPQHF	TGTGCCAGCCGGTTGGGAGGGAGGGGCAATCAGCCCCAGCATTTT
TRBD1	NA	TRBV30	TRBJ1-3	CAWSDRGTIYF	TGTGCCTGGAGTGACAGGGGCACCATATATTTT
TRBD1	NA	TRBV5-1	TRBJ2-7	CASSPGTGAIAYEQYF	TGCGCCAGCAGCCCCGGGACAGGGGCGATAGCCTACGAGCAGTACTTC
NA	NA	TRBV11-2	TRBJ2-2	CASSLWTANTGELFF	TGTGCCAGCAGCTTATGGACAGCTAACACCGGGGAGCTGTTTTTT
TRBD1	NA	TRBV9	TRBJ1-6	CASSVGWDRGSPLHF	TGTGCCAGCAGCGTAGGATGGGACAGGGGTTCACCCCTCCACTTT
NA	NA	TRBV11-2	TRBJ1-1	CASSFTPRGNEAFF	TGTGCCAGCAGCTTCACCCCTAGAGGGAACGAAGCTTTCTTT
TRBD1	NA	TRBV6-6	TRBJ1-4	CASSYSRGFGKLFF	TGTGCCAGCAGTTACTCCAGGGGGTTTGGAAAACTGTTTTTT
TRBD1	NA	TRBV7-9	TRBJ2-3	CASSPIDRGTQYF	TGTGCCAGCAGCCCAATAGACAGGGGAACGCAGTATTTT
NA	many	TRBV7-8	TRBJ1-4	CASSNSGDLNEKLFF	TGTGCCAGCAGCAACTCAGGGGACCTTAATGAAAAACTGTTTTTT
TRBD1	NA	TRBV11-2	TRBJ1-1	CASSRQTGMNTEAFF	TGTGCCAGCAGCAGACAGACAGGGATGAACACTGAAGCTTTCTTT
TRBD1	NA	TRBV5-1	TRBJ1-4	CASSLEGGKEKLFF	TGCGCCAGCAGCTTAGAAGGGGGCAAGGAAAAACTGTTTTTT
NA	few	TRBV5-1	TRBJ1-1	CASSFTGHTNTEAFF	TGCGCCAGCAGCTTCACGGGACACACGAACACTGAAGCTTTCTTT
TRBD1	NA	TRBV28	TRBJ1-4	CASRRGGTGEKLFF	TGTGCCAGCAGGCGAGGGGGCACGGGTGAAAAACTGTTTTTT
TRBD1	NA	TRBV5-4	TRBJ1-2	CASSLEGQVSYGYTF	TGTGCCAGCAGCTTGGAGGGACAGGTTAGCTATGGCTACACCTTC
TRBD2	NA	TRBV6-6	TRBJ2-3	CASGRGGPADTQYF	TGTGCCAGCGGCCGCGGGGGGCCCGCAGATACGCAGTATTTT
NA	NA	TRBV27	TRBJ1-2	CASRAGGVNYGYTF	TGTGCCAGCAGGGCCGGGGGAGTTAACTATGGCTACACCTTC
TRBD2	NA	TRBV4-2	TRBJ2-5	CASSQTGGGAGETQYF	TGTGCCAGCAGCCAGACGGGCGGGGGGGCCGGGGAGACCCAGTACTTC
TRBD1	NA	TRBV15	TRBJ1-5	CATRTGQGAIHQPQNF	TGTGCCACCAGAACGGGACAGGGGGCCATCCATCAGCCCCAGAATTTT
TRBD2	NA	TRBV7-2	TRBJ2-7	CASSLAGRGWEQYF	TGTGCCAGCAGCTTAGCCGGGCGGGGGTGGGAGCAGTACTTC
TRBD1	few	TRBV5-6	TRBJ2-2	CASSRVTGKAGELFF	TGTGCCAGCAGCCGTGTGACAGGGAAGGCCGGGGAGCTGTTTTTT
NA	NA	TRBV4-2	TRBJ2-2	CASSRHRDSTGELFF	TGTGCCAGCAGCCGTCACCGGGACTCCACCGGGGAGCTGTTTTTT
NA	NA	TRBV6-6	TRBJ2-1	CASSYLSGARNEQFF	TGTGCCAGCAGTTACCTTTCAGGGGCGCGGAATGAGCAGTTCTTC
NA	NA	TRBV2	TRBJ1-4	CASSRRAATNEKLFF	TGTGCCAGCAGTAGGAGGGCTGCAACTAATGAAAAACTGTTTTTT
TRBD1	NA	TRBV4-1	TRBJ1-1	CASSQGATGKTEAFF	TGCGCCAGCAGCCAAGGGGCGACAGGGAAGACTGAAGCTTTCTTT
TRBD2	NA	TRBV7-2	TRBJ2-7	CASSLGMTRGGTYEQYF	TGTGCCAGCAGCTTAGGGATGACGAGGGGAGGGACCTACGAGCAGTACTTC
TRBD2	NA	TRBV5-8	TRBJ2-7	CASSLSGGPAYEQYF	TGTGCCAGCAGCTTAAGCGGGGGGCCCGCCTACGAGCAGTACTTC
TRBD1	NA	TRBV7-8	TRBJ1-1	CASSSPGQFMNTEAFF	TGTGCCAGCAGCTCCCCGGGACAGTTCATGAACACTGAAGCTTTCTTT
TRBD1	NA	TRBV30	TRBJ2-1	CAWEGQNSYNEQFF	TGTGCCTGGGAGGGACAGAATTCTTACAATGAGCAGTTCTTC
TRBD1	NA	TRBV4-3	TRBJ1-1	CASSRGQGVNTEAFF	TGCGCCAGCAGCCGGGGACAGGGGGTGAACACTGAAGCTTTCTTT
TRBD2	NA	TRBV4-1	TRBJ2-3	CASSQAGRGTDTQYF	TGCGCCAGCAGCCAAGCCGGGCGGGGGACAGATACGCAGTATTTT
NA	NA	TRBV5-1	TRBJ2-3	CASSLSLFTDTQYF	TGCGCCAGCAGCTTGTCCTTATTCACAGATACGCAGTATTTT
NA	NA	TRBV23-1	TRBJ2-3	CASSQQTQYF	TGCGCCAGCAGTCAACAGACGCAGTATTTT
TRBD2	few	TRBV28	TRBJ2-7	CASSLDGGGEQYF	TGTGCCAGCAGTTTAGATGGCGGGGGCGAGCAGTACTTC
NA	once	TRBV5-4	TRBJ1-2	CASSLPAGGGGYTF	TGTGCCAGCAGCTTGCCTGCGGGGGGCGGTGGCTACACCTTC
NA	NA	TRBV15	TRBJ2-6	CATSRRTASSGANVLTF	TGTGCCACCAGCAGACGGACAGCTAGCTCTGGGGCCAACGTCCTGACTTTC
NA	NA	TRBV5-4	TRBJ2-5	CASSPRREGRQETQYF	TGTGCCAGCAGCCCCCGCAGAGAGGGCAGACAAGAGACCCAGTACTTC
TRBD2	NA	TRBV25-1	TRBJ2-3	CASSGWTSGDTDTQYF	TGTGCCAGCAGCGGATGGACTAGCGGGGACACAGATACGCAGTATTTT
NA	NA	TRBV7-9	TRBJ2-7	CASSRAGYEQYF	TGTGCCAGCAGCCGTGCCGGCTACGAGCAGTACTTC